This paragraph covers one T cell receptor beta chain sequence. The data originate from a study of blood T cell repertoires in COVID-19. Study summary: The samples span acute and convalescent COVID-19 from the United States, Italy and Spain. Sample material is recorded as cDNA or gDNA derived from T cells, B-cell-depleted T cells, or PBMCs.

As originally analysed: Reference gene primer amplification in the assay estimated nucleated cell counts. Repertoires were generated with immunoSEQ multiplex PCR, while TCRdb's copy carries only in-frame clones and drops some. That table gives V, J and clone size, and the DNA gave D and trimming. The sample lists 91,000 or so clones, around 80% seen once, with 6% to 7.5% in the top ten. This CDR3 is 13 amino acids long. V lost 10 bases, J lost 5 bases, and 15 bases lay in between. Germline V gene lookup returns CDR1 MDHEN and CDR2 SYDVKM. This chain links TRBV28 with TRBJ2-1; D might be TRBD2 (6 bases). Sequencing used peripheral blood. This TCR was recovered from a man in his forties or fifties with active or convalescent COVID-19. The CDR3 reads CATRLSGHNEQFF. The CDR3 DNA follows: TGTGCCACACGTTTAAGCGGGCACAATGAGCAGTTCTTC.